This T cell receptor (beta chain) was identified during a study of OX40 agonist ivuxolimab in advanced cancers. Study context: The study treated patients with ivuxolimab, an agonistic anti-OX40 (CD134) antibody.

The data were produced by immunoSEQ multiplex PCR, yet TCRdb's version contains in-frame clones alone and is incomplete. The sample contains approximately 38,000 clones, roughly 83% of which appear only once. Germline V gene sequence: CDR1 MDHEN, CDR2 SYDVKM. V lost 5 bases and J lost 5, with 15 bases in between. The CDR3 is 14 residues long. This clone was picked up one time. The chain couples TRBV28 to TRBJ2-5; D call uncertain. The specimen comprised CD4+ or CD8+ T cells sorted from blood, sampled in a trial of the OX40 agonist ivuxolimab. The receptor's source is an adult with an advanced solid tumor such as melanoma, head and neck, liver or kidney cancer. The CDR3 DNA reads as TGTGCCAGCAGTCCGCCGGGCCACGAGGAGACCCAGTACTTC. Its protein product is CASSPPGHEETQYF.